A single sample is the source of the 6 T cell receptor beta chains below, sequenced in a study of monozygotic twins with inflammatory bowel disease. TCRdb re-called the 5' RACE reads; one entry per CDR3 protein, DNA not given. The sample table includes around 410,000 distinct CDR3 sequences. Sequences were obtained from blood. Receptors originate from a human donor with ulcerative colitis or Crohn's disease, or a healthy co-twin of an affected twin (not recorded which).

The chain uses TRBV27 and TRBJ1-1; TCRdb reports TRBD1, a call that lacks DNA to check it against. The CDR3 has 15 residues. Germline V gene sequence: CDR1 MNHEY, CDR2 SMNVEV (reference sequence). Here the CDR3 reads CASSLVQGGNTEAFF.

The gene calls are TRBV15 and TRBJ2-7; TCRdb's D gene call, TRBD1, goes unchecked for lack of DNA. This CDR3 spans 15 amino acids. Germline assignment: CDR1 LNHNV and CDR2 YYDKDF (reference sequence). This CDR3 is CATSGTGGYSYEQYF.

The gene calls are TRBV11-2 and TRBJ2-7; there is no DNA to check the TCRdb D call of TRBD2. Germline V gene data show CDR1 as SGHAT and CDR2 as FQNNGV. The CDR3 is 16 residues long. This CDR3 is CASSLDSGRGYYEQYF.

J is TRBJ2-2 and V is TRBV5-1; the TCRdb call, TRBD2, lacks DNA for checking. This CDR3 is built from 15 residues. Germline V lookup: CDR1 SGHRS, CDR2 YFSETQ. CDR3 sequence: CASSLLAGDTGELFF.

This sequence joins TRBV3-1 and TRBJ1-5. From germline, CDR1 is LGHDT and CDR2 YNNKEL (reference sequence). There are 14 residues in the CDR3. CDR3 amino acids: CASSQAGGEQPQHF.

The chain carries TRBV18 and TRBJ2-3. Per germline, CDR1 KGHSH and CDR2 LQKENI. The CDR3 covers 13 residues. The CDR3 sequence is CASLDGNTDTQYF. Combining the CDR3 with reference TRBV18 and TRBJ2-3 gives the whole variable domain NAGVMQNPRHLVRRRGQEARLRCSPMKGHSHVYWYRQLPEEGLKFMVYLQKENIIDESGMPKERFSAEFPKEGPSILRIQQVVRGDSAAYFCASLDGNTDTQYFGPGTRLTVL.